This T cell receptor beta chain stems from a study of neurological immune-mediated disorders. General observations from the study: The study found no CDR3 amino acid sequences shared by expanded clones across subjects, suggesting private repertoires in all groups. HTLV-1-associated myelopathy had the most TCR clonal expansion, and multiple sclerosis had the least, less than healthy controls.

It was by 5'RACE with 10-nucleotide random UMIs that the cDNA was made. TCRdb fed the 5' RACE reads into MiXCR, producing one record per CDR3 protein. Counted here are under 80,000 distinct CDR3 sequences, less than 6% occurring once; the ten biggest clones make up less than 4%. On this clonotype itself: Its target is unknown.

The sample was PBMCs. This clonotype was sampled from a woman aged 50 to 60 with multiple sclerosis.

The CDR3 nucleotides read TGTGCCAGCAGCTCGGGGCGGGGGGCAGGCACAGATACGCAGTATTTT. It is translated as CASSSGRGAGTDTQYF. The chain uses TRBV7-2 and TRBJ2-3; 8 nucleotides align to TRBD2. There are 16 residues in the CDR3. Losses at the gene ends were 4 bases for V and 1 base for J; bases not matched to a gene: 7. Germline V gene sequence: CDR1 SGHTA, CDR2 FQGNSA.